A selection of T cell receptor beta chains follows, all from one sample in a study of shared clonotypes between healthy human individuals. Generated by immunoSEQ multiplex PCR, the TCRdb table keeps only in-frame clones and is missing some. The data show roughly 590,000 clones, roughly 95% seen once. Sequencing input: naive CD8+ T cells sorted from blood. The receptors here all came from a woman aged 25 to 39 in good health. Both conserved end residues are part of each CDR3. The order of the fields is D gene, clone size, V gene, J gene, CDR3 protein, CDR3 DNA. A D gene is named only where the DNA matches it firmly. Only some rows state a clone size, as once, few, many or a class for expanded clones.

d_call: TRBD1; clone_size: NA; v_call: TRBV6-1; j_call: TRBJ1-2; cdr3_aa: CASSPTGGASGYTF; cdr3_nt: TGTGCCAGCAGTCCCACAGGGGGCGCGAGTGGCTACACCTTC
d_call: TRBD2; clone_size: NA; v_call: TRBV7-9; j_call: TRBJ2-1; cdr3_aa: CASLSGRANEQFF; cdr3_nt: TGTGCCAGCTTAAGCGGGAGGGCCAATGAGCAGTTCTTC
d_call: NA; clone_size: NA; v_call: TRBV5-4; j_call: TRBJ2-1; cdr3_aa: CASSLVAEQFF; cdr3_nt: TGTGCCAGCAGCTTGGTGGCTGAGCAGTTCTTC
d_call: NA; clone_size: NA; v_call: TRBV5-6; j_call: TRBJ1-5; cdr3_aa: CASSSNRDQPQHF; cdr3_nt: TGTGCCAGCAGCTCAAACCGTGATCAGCCCCAGCATTTT
d_call: NA; clone_size: NA; v_call: TRBV11-2; j_call: TRBJ2-1; cdr3_aa: CASSPPRVEQFF; cdr3_nt: TGTGCCAGCAGCCCCCCTAGGGTTGAGCAGTTCTTC
d_call: NA; clone_size: NA; v_call: TRBV28; j_call: TRBJ2-3; cdr3_aa: CASSLAPTDTQYF; cdr3_nt: TGTGCCAGCAGTTTAGCGCCCACAGATACGCAGTATTTT
d_call: TRBD1; clone_size: NA; v_call: TRBV7-9; j_call: TRBJ2-7; cdr3_aa: CASSLGPKGASYEQYF; cdr3_nt: TGTGCCAGCAGCCTGGGCCCTAAGGGGGCCTCCTACGAGCAGTACTTC
d_call: NA; clone_size: NA; v_call: TRBV10-3; j_call: TRBJ2-7; cdr3_aa: CAISERVEKGPRFGVEQYF; cdr3_nt: TGTGCCATCAGTGAAAGGGTCGAGAAGGGCCCCCGTTTCGGCGTCGAGCAGTACTTC
d_call: NA; clone_size: NA; v_call: TRBV2; j_call: TRBJ2-1; cdr3_aa: CASSEVPPQALNNEQFF; cdr3_nt: TGTGCCAGCAGTGAAGTCCCCCCACAAGCCCTCAACAATGAGCAGTTCTTC
d_call: TRBD1; clone_size: NA; v_call: TRBV28; j_call: TRBJ1-1; cdr3_aa: CASSTRQGRNTEAFF; cdr3_nt: TGTGCCAGCAGTACCCGACAGGGGAGGAACACTGAAGCTTTCTTT
d_call: NA; clone_size: NA; v_call: TRBV27; j_call: TRBJ2-3; cdr3_aa: CASSLRRGWDTDTQYF; cdr3_nt: TGTGCCAGCAGTTTAAGGCGGGGCTGGGACACAGATACGCAGTATTTT
d_call: NA; clone_size: NA; v_call: TRBV27; j_call: TRBJ2-1; cdr3_aa: CASTNAGVYNEQFF; cdr3_nt: TGTGCCAGCACCAACGCCGGAGTATACAATGAGCAGTTCTTC
d_call: TRBD2; clone_size: NA; v_call: TRBV7-2; j_call: TRBJ2-5; cdr3_aa: CTSSSRLAGQETQYF; cdr3_nt: TGTACCAGCAGCTCCCGACTAGCGGGCCAAGAGACCCAGTACTTC
d_call: NA; clone_size: NA; v_call: TRBV7-9; j_call: TRBJ2-1; cdr3_aa: CASSLDSGAVYNEQFF; cdr3_nt: TGTGCCAGCAGCTTAGATTCGGGGGCAGTCTACAATGAGCAGTTCTTC
d_call: TRBD2; clone_size: NA; v_call: TRBV7-9; j_call: TRBJ2-2; cdr3_aa: CASSQVGGRASELFF; cdr3_nt: TGTGCCAGCAGCCAAGTTGGAGGGAGGGCCTCGGAGCTGTTTTTT
d_call: NA; clone_size: once; v_call: TRBV15; j_call: TRBJ2-5; cdr3_aa: CATSFLAGAQETQYF; cdr3_nt: TGTGCCACCAGTTTCCTAGCTGGGGCCCAAGAGACCCAGTACTTC
d_call: NA; clone_size: once; v_call: TRBV7-8; j_call: TRBJ2-7; cdr3_aa: CASSFGLYEQYF; cdr3_nt: TGTGCCAGCAGCTTCGGCCTTTACGAGCAGTACTTC
d_call: NA; clone_size: NA; v_call: TRBV27; j_call: TRBJ2-1; cdr3_aa: CASSLSGVSYNEQFF; cdr3_nt: TGTGCCAGCAGTTTATCGGGAGTCAGCTACAATGAGCAGTTCTTC
d_call: TRBD1; clone_size: NA; v_call: TRBV7-9; j_call: TRBJ1-3; cdr3_aa: CASSLAPGQGYSRNTIYF; cdr3_nt: TGTGCCAGCAGCTTAGCTCCGGGACAGGGTTACTCTCGAAACACCATATATTTT
d_call: NA; clone_size: NA; v_call: TRBV7-9; j_call: TRBJ2-2; cdr3_aa: CASSPRSGRSGELFF; cdr3_nt: TGTGCCAGCAGCCCCCGGTCGGGTCGGTCCGGGGAGCTGTTTTTT
d_call: NA; clone_size: NA; v_call: TRBV29-1; j_call: TRBJ2-7; cdr3_aa: CSAAEGEVYEQYF; cdr3_nt: TGCAGCGCGGCCGAGGGAGAGGTCTACGAGCAGTACTTC
d_call: NA; clone_size: NA; v_call: TRBV4-1; j_call: TRBJ2-7; cdr3_aa: CASSQVIQDYEQYF; cdr3_nt: TGCGCCAGCAGCCAAGTTATACAGGACTACGAGCAGTACTTC
d_call: TRBD1; clone_size: NA; v_call: TRBV9; j_call: TRBJ1-2; cdr3_aa: CASSAPRGGGYTF; cdr3_nt: TGTGCCAGCAGCGCCCCCAGGGGGGGTGGCTACACCTTC